This T cell receptor (beta chain) was observed in a study of blood T cell repertoires in COVID-19. About the research overall: Specimens from acute and convalescent COVID-19 originated in the United States, Italy and Spain. PBMCs, B-cell-depleted T cells, or T cells were the source of the cDNA or gDNA that made up the material.

The CDR3 has 12 amino acids. J gave up 4 bases and V 7 bases, and 3 bases lay outside the gene matches. In the study's own analysis: Reference gene primer amplification yielded estimated nucleated cell counts. The method was immunoSEQ multiplex PCR; TCRdb's version includes in-frame clones alone and lacks a portion of them. V and J calls and clone size follow that table, whereas D and trimming were derived from the DNA. The table lists fewer than 250,000 clones, about 88% of them singletons, with under 2% in the top ten. The chain joins TRBV12-3 or TRBV12-4 to TRBJ1-1; 7 bases are a match to TRBD1. The material sequenced was peripheral blood. The TCR sequence derives from a man between 65 and 85 years old with acute or convalescent COVID-19. CDR3 nucleotide sequence: TGTGCCAGCAACAGGGGTGGCACTGAAGCTTTCTTT. This sequence encodes CASNRGGTEAFF.